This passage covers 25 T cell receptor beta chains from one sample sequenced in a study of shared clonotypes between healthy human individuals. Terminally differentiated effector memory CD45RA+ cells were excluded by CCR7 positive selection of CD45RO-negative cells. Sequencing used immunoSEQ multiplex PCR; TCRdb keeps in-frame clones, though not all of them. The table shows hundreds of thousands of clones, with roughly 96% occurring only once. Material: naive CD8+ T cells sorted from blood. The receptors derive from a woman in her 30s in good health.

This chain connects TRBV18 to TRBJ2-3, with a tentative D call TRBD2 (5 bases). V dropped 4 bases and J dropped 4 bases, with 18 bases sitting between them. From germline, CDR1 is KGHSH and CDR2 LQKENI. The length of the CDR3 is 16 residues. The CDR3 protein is CASSLLDFKTSDTQYF. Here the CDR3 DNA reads TGTGCCAGCTCACTTCTGGACTTCAAAACCTCAGATACGCAGTATTTT.

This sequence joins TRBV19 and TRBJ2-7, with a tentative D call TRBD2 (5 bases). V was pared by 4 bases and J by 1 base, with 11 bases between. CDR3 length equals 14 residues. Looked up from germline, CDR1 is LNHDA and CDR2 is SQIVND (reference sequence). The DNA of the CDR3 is TGTGCCAGTAGTACGCTAGGAGGATCCTACGAGCAGTACTTC. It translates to CASSTLGGSYEQYF.

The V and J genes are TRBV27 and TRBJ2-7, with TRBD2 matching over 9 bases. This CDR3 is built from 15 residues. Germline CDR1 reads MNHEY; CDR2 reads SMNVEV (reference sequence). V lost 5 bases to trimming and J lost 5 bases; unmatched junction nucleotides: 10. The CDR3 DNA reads TGTGCCAGCAGTCATCGGTTAGCGGGAGTTAACGAGCAGTACTTC. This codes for CASSHRLAGVNEQYF.

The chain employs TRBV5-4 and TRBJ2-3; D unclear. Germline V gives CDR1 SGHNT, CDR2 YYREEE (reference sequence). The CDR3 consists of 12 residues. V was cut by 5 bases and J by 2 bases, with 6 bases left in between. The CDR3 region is CASSSYTDTQYF. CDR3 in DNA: TGTGCCAGCAGTTCGTACACAGATACGCAGTATTTT.

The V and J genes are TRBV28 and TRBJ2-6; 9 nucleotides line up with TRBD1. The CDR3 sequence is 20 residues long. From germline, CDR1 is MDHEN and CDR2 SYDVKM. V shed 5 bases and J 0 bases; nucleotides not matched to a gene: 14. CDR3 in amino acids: CASSPTGQGPLSSGANVLTF. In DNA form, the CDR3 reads TGTGCCAGCAGTCCAACGGGACAGGGTCCCCTGAGCTCTGGGGCCAACGTCCTGACTTTC.

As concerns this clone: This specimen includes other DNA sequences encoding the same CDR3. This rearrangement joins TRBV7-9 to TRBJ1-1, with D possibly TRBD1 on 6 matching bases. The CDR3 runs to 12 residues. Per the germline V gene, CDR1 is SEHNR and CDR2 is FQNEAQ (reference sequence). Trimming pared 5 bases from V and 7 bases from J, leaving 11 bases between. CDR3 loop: CASSPGGLEAFF. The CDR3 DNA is TGTGCCAGCAGCCCTGGGGGCCTTGAAGCTTTCTTT.

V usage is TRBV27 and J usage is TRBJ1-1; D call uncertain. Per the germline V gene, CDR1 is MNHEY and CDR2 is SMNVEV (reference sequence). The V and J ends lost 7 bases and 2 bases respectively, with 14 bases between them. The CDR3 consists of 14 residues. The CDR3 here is CASNYGPQNTEAFF. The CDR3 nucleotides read TGTGCCAGCAACTACGGACCACAAAACACTGAAGCTTTCTTT.

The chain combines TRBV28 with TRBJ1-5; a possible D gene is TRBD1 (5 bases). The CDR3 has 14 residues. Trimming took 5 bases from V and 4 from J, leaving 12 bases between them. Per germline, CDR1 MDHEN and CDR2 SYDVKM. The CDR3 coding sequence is TGTGCCAGCAGTCTCGGACACGCTAATCAGCCCCAGCATTTT. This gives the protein CASSLGHANQPQHF.

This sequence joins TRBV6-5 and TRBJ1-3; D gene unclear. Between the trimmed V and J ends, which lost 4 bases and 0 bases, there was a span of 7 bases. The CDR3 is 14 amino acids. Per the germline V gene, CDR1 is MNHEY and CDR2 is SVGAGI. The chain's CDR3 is CASSSGVSGNTIYF. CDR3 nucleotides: TGTGCCAGCAGTTCAGGAGTCTCTGGAAACACCATATATTTT.

CDR3 sequence reads: CASSLPTSGGNNEQFF. The CDR3 DNA reads TGCGCCAGCAGCTTGCCAACTAGCGGGGGGAACAATGAGCAGTTCTTC. The rearrangement uses TRBV5-1 and TRBJ2-1; the match to TRBD2 covers 12 bases. The CDR3 runs to 16 residues. Germline-derived CDR1 and CDR2 are SGHRS and YFSETQ. Trimming took 1 base from V and 5 from J; bases not matched to a gene: 4.

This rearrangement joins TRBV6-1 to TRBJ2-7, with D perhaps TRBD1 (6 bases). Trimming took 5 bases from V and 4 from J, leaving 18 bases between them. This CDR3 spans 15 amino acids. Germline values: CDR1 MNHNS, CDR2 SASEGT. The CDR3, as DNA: TGTGCCAGCAGTCCGACCGCGGGCAGGGGTTACGAGCAGTACTTC. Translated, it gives CASSPTAGRGYEQYF.

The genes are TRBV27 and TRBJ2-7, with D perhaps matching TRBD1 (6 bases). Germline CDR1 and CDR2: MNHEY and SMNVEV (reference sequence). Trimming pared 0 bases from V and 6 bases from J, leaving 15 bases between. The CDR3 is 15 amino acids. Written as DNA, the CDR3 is TGTGCCAGCAGTTTATCCCCTGACAGGCCCGTCGAGCAGTACTTC. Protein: CASSLSPDRPVEQYF.

The CDR3, as DNA: TGTGCCATCATAGAGCTAGCGGGACACTACGAGCAGTACTTC. This gives the protein CAIIELAGHYEQYF. The J gene is TRBJ2-7, the V gene TRBV10-3; TRBD2 matches at 9 bases. The CDR3 is 14 amino acids. Unmatched junction bases numbered 7, after V lost 7 bases and J lost 3 bases. Germline CDR1 and CDR2: ENHRY and SYGVKD.

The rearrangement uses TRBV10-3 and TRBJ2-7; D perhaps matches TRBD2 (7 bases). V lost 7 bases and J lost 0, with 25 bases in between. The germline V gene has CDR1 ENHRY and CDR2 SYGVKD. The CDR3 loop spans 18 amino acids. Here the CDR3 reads CAINAKGGAGTSSYEQYF. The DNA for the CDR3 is TGTGCCATCAACGCTAAGGGGGGAGCGGGGACAAGCTCCTACGAGCAGTACTTC.

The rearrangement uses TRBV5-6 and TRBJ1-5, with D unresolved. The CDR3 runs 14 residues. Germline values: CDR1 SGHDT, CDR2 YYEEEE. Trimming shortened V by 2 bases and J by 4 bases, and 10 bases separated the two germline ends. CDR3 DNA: TGTGCCAGCAGCTTTCTAGACGGGAATCAGCCCCAGCATTTT. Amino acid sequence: CASSFLDGNQPQHF.

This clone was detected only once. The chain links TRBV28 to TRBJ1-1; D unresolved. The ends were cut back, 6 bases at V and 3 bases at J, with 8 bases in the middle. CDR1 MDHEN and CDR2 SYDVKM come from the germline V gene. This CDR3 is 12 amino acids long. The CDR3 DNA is TGTGCCAGCAGGAGAGAGTACACTGAAGCTTTCTTT. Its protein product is CASRREYTEAFF.

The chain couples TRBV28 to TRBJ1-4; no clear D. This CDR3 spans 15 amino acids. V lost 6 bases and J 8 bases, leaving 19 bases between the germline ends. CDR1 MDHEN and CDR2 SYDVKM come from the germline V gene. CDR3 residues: CASSSSVFSGEKLFF. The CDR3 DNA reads TGTGCCAGCAGCTCCTCTGTATTTTCGGGGGAAAAACTGTTTTTT.

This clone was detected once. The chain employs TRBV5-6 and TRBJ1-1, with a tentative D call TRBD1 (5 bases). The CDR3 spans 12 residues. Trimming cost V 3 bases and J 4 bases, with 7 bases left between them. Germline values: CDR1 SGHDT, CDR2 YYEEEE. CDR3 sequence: CASSSGVTEAFF. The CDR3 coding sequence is TGTGCCAGCAGCTCGGGGGTCACTGAAGCTTTCTTT.

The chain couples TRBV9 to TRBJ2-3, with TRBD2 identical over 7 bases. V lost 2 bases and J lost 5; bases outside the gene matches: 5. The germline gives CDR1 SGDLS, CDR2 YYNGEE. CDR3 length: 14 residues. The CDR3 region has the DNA TGTGCCAGCAGCGTTACTAGCGCCGGAGATACGCAGTATTTT. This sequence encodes CASSVTSAGDTQYF.

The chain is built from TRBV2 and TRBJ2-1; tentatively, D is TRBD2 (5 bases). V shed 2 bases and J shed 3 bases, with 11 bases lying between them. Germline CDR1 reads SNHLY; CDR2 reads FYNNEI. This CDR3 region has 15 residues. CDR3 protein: CASSEYHGDYNEQFF. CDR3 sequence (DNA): TGTGCCAGCAGTGAATACCACGGGGACTACAATGAGCAGTTCTTC.

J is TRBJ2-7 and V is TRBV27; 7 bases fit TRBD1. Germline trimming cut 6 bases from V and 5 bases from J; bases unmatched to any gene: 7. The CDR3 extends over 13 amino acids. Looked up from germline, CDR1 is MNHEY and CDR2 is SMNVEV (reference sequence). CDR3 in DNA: TGTGCCAGCAGCTGGGACAGTGAAAACGAGCAGTACTTC. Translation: CASSWDSENEQYF.

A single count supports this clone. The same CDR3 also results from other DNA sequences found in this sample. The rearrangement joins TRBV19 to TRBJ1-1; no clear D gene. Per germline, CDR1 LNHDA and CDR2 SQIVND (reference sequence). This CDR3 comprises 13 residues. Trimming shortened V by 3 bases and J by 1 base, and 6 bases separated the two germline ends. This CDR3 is CASSISPNTEAFF. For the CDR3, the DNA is TGTGCCAGTAGTATTTCCCCGAACACTGAAGCTTTCTTT.

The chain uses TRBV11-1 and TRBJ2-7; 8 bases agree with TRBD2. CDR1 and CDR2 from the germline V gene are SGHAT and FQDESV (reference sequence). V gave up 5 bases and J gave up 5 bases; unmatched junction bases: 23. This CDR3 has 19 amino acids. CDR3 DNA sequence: TGTGCCAGCAGCAAAATTGTAGGGAGCGGGAGTAGTCCGAGGGACGAGCAGTACTTC. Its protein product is CASSKIVGSGSSPRDEQYF.

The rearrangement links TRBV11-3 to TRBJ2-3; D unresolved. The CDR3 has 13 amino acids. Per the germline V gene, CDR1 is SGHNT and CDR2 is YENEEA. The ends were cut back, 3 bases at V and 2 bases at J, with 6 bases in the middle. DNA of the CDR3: TGTGCCAGCAGCTTCCTCACCACAGATACGCAGTATTTT. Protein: CASSFLTTDTQYF.

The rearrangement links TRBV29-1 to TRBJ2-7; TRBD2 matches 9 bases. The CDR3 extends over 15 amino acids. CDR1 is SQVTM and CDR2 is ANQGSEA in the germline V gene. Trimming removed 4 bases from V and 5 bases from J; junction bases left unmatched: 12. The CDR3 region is CSVVGASGTADEQYF. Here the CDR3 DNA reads TGCAGCGTTGTGGGAGCTAGCGGGACTGCTGACGAGCAGTACTTC.